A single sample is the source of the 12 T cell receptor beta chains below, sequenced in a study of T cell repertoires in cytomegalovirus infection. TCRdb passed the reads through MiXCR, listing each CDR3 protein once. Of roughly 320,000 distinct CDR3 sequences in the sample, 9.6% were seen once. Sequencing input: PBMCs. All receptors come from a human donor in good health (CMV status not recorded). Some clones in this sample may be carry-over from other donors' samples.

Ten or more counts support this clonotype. This CDR3 is CASKTQKNTGELFF. CDR3 sequence (DNA): TGTGCCAGTAAGACACAAAAGAACACCGGGGAGCTGTTTTTT. The chain links TRBV19 to TRBJ2-2, with unresolved D. Per germline, CDR1 LNHDA and CDR2 SQIVND (reference sequence). Deletions cut 7 bases from V and 1 base from J, with 10 bases between. This CDR3 has 14 residues.

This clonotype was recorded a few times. CDR3 DNA sequence: TGTGCCAGTAGTCCATCGACAAGGAGCTACAATGAGCAGTTCTTC. Translating it yields CASSPSTRSYNEQFF. The V and J genes are TRBV19 and TRBJ2-1; D not resolved. Per germline, CDR1 LNHDA and CDR2 SQIVND (reference sequence). Trimming took 5 bases from V and 3 from J, leaving 14 bases between them. CDR3 size: 15 residues.

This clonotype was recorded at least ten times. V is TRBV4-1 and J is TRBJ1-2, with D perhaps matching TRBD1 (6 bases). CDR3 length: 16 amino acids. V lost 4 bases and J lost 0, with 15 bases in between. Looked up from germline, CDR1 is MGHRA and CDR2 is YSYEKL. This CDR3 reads CASSRTRDTANYGYTF. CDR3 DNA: TGCGCCAGCAGCCGAACGAGGGACACAGCTAACTATGGCTACACCTTC.

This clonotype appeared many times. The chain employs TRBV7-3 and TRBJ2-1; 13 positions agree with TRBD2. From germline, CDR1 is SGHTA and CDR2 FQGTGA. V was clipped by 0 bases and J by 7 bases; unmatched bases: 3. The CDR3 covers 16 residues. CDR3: CASSLTRTSGGNEQFF. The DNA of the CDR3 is TGTGCCAGCAGCTTAACCCGGACTAGCGGGGGTAATGAGCAGTTCTTC.

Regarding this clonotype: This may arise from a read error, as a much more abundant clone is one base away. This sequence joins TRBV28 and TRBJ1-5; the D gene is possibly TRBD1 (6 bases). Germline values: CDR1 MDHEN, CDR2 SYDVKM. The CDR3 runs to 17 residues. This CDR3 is CASSPSPGAYSNQPRHF. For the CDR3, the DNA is TGTGCCAGCAGTCCCTCGCCGGGGGCTTATAGCAATCAGCCCCGGCATTTT.

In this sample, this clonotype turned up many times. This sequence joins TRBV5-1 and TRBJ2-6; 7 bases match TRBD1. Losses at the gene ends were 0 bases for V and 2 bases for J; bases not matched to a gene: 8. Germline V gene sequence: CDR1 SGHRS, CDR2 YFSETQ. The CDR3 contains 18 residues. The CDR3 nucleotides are TGCGCCAGCAGCTTGGACGGCCTACAGGGGACTGGGGCCAACGTCCTGACTTTC. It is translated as CASSLDGLQGTGANVLTF.

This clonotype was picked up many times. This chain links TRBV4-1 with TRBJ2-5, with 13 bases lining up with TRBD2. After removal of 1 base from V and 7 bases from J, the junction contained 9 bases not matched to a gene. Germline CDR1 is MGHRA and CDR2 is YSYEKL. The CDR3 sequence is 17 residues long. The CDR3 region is CASSQGGLAGVHGTQYF. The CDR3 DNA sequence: TGCGCCAGCAGCCAAGGAGGACTAGCGGGGGTACATGGGACCCAGTACTTC.

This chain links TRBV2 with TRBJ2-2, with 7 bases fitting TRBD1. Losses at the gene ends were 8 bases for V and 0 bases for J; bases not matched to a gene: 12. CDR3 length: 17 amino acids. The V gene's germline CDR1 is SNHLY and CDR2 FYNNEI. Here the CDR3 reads CASVPDRGRSNTGELFF. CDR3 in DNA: TGTGCCAGCGTCCCGGATAGGGGGCGTTCGAACACCGGGGAGCTGTTTTTT.

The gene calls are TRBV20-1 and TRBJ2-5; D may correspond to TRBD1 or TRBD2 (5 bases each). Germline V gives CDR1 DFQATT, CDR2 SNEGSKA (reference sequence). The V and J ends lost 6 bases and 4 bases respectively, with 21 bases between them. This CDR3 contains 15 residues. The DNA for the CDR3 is TGCAGTGCCAGAAGGGGACGACCTAGAGCAGAGACCCAGTACTTC. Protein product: CSARRGRPRAETQYF.

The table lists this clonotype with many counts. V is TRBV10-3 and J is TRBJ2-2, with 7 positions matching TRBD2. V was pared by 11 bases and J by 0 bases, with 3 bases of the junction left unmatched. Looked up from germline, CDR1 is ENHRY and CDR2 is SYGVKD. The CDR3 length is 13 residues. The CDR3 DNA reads TGTGCCGTGACTAGCTCGAACACCGGGGAGCTGTTTTTT. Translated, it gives CAVTSSNTGELFF.

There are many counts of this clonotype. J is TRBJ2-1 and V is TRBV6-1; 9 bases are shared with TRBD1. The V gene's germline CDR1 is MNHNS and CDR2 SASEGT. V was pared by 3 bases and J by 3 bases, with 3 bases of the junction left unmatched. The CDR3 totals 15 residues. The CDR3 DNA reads TGTGCCAGCAGTGAGGAGACAGGGGGCTACAATGAGCAGTTCTTC. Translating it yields CASSEETGGYNEQFF.

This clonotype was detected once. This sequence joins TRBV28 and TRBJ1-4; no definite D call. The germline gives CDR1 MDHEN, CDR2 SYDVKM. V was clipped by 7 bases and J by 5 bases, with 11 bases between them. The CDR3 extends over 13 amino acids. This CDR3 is CASKGSPNEKLFF. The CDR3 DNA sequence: TGTGCCAGCAAGGGCAGCCCCAATGAAAAACTGTTTTTT.